This is a list of T cell receptor beta chains from one sample in a study of response to subunit inactivated influenza vaccine. Using its own MiXCR run on the RT-PCR reads, TCRdb lists one record per CDR3 protein. The sample gives a few hundred thousand distinct CDR3 sequences, approximately 15% of which show up once; around 10% is in the top ten. Sequences were derived from PBMCs from blood, sampled about 11 days after vaccination. The receptors were sampled from a man aged 45-65 years who received an inactivated influenza vaccine. Both conserved end residues are trimmed from each CDR3. A row's size may be missing; if present it is once, few, many or a size class.

v_call: TRBV5-5
j_call: TRBJ2-3
clone_size: NA
cdr3_aa: ASRLAASGISTDTQY

v_call: TRBV7-2
j_call: TRBJ2-7
clone_size: NA
cdr3_aa: ASSLAVTGTTKQY

v_call: TRBV7-2
j_call: TRBJ1-2
clone_size: many
cdr3_aa: ASSLTVTGGRYGYT

v_call: TRBV7-9
j_call: TRBJ2-3
clone_size: NA
cdr3_aa: ASTQGLSNSKPPLWY

v_call: TRBV7-3
j_call: TRBJ2-1
clone_size: few
cdr3_aa: ASSLEGHSYNEQF

v_call: TRBV20-1
j_call: TRBJ2-7
clone_size: NA
cdr3_aa: SALGLAGSGNYEQY

v_call: TRBV24-1
j_call: TRBJ2-5
clone_size: many
cdr3_aa: ATSDLEGTGGETQY

v_call: TRBV4-1
j_call: TRBJ2-1
clone_size: NA
cdr3_aa: ASSQVEQAYNEQF

v_call: TRBV9
j_call: TRBJ2-1
clone_size: NA
cdr3_aa: ASSVGGGASSYNEQF

v_call: TRBV4-3
j_call: TRBJ2-7
clone_size: NA
cdr3_aa: ASSQERLTSYEQY

v_call: TRBV6-1
j_call: TRBJ2-7
clone_size: few
cdr3_aa: ASTPQPGRYEQY

v_call: TRBV20-1
j_call: TRBJ2-1
clone_size: NA
cdr3_aa: SALLGSNEQF

v_call: TRBV29-1
j_call: TRBJ2-5
clone_size: few
cdr3_aa: SVEVLGLQTQY

v_call: TRBV7-2
j_call: TRBJ1-2
clone_size: NA
cdr3_aa: ASSRVDYGYT

v_call: TRBV18
j_call: TRBJ2-7
clone_size: many
cdr3_aa: ASSPPRRLSYEQY

v_call: TRBV11-2
j_call: TRBJ2-4
clone_size: few
cdr3_aa: ASSSSRAKNIQY

v_call: TRBV18
j_call: TRBJ2-1
clone_size: few
cdr3_aa: ASSPREGPNYNEQF

v_call: TRBV27
j_call: TRBJ2-7
clone_size: NA
cdr3_aa: ASSFGTGGLNEQY

v_call: TRBV20-1
j_call: TRBJ2-2
clone_size: NA
cdr3_aa: SAWGLAGGAANTGELF

v_call: TRBV7-2
j_call: TRBJ1-1
clone_size: NA
cdr3_aa: ASSLVGRGNTEAF

v_call: TRBV10-3
j_call: TRBJ2-1
clone_size: NA
cdr3_aa: AISPKRGDRRQGEQF

v_call: TRBV5-6
j_call: TRBJ2-7
clone_size: NA
cdr3_aa: ASSLPGQGLDEQY

v_call: TRBV7-9
j_call: TRBJ1-4
clone_size: few
cdr3_aa: ASSLGADEKLF

v_call: TRBV12-3/TRBV12-4
j_call: TRBJ1-1
clone_size: many
cdr3_aa: ASSSRVEAF

v_call: TRBV27
j_call: TRBJ2-1
clone_size: few
cdr3_aa: ASRRPRGALYNEQF